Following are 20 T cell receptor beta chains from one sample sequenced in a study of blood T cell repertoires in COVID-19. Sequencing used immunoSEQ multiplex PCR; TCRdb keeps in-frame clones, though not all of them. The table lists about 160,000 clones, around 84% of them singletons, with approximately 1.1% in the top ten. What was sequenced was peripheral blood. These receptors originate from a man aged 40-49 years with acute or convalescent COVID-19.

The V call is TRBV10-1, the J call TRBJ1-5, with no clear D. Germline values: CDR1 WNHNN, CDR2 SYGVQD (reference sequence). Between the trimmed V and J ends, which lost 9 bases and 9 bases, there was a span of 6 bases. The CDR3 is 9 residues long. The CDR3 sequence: CASAVPQHF. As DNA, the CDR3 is TGCGCCAGTGCGGTGCCCCAGCATTTT.

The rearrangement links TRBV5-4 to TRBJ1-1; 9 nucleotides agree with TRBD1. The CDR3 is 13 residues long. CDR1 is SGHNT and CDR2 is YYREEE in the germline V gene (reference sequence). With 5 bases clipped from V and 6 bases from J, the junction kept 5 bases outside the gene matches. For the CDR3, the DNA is TGTGCCAGCAGTCCACAGGGGGCCGCTGAAGCTTTCTTT. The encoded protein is CASSPQGAAEAFF. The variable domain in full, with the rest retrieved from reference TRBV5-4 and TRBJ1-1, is ETGVTQSPTHLIKTRGQQVTLRCSSQSGHNTVSWYQQALGQGPQFIFQYYREEENGRGNFPPRFSGLQFPNYSSELNVNALELDDSALYLCASSPQGAAEAFFGQGTRLTVV.

The CDR3, as DNA: TGTGCCAGCAGTTCGACGGGCCGAGGGCGAAACGAGCAGTACTTC. This translates into CASSSTGRGRNEQYF. The genes are TRBV27 and TRBJ2-7; D may be TRBD2 (5 bases). This CDR3 is built from 15 residues. Germline V lookup: CDR1 MNHEY, CDR2 SMNVEV (reference sequence). The ends were cut back, 4 bases at V and 5 bases at J, with 18 bases in the middle.

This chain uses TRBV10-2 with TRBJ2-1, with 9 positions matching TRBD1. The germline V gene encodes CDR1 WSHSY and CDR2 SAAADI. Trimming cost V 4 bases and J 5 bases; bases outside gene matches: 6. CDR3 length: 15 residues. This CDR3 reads CASSGEQGANNEQFF. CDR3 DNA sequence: TGCGCCAGCAGTGGGGAACAGGGGGCTAACAATGAGCAGTTCTTC.

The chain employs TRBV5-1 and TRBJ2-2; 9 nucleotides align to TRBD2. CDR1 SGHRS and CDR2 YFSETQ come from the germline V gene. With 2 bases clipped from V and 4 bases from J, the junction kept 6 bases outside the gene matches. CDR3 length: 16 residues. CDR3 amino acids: CASSFWLAGSTGELFF. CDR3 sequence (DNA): TGCGCCAGCAGCTTTTGGCTAGCGGGGAGCACCGGGGAGCTGTTTTTT.

The CDR3 sequence: CATSDRYGYTF. CDR3 DNA sequence: TGTGCCACCAGTGATCGTTATGGCTACACCTTC. The V and J genes are TRBV24-1 and TRBJ1-2, with D uncertain. The CDR3 contains 11 residues. Germline CDR1 and CDR2: KGHDR and SFDVKD. Trimming cost V 3 bases and J 5 bases, with 3 bases left between them.

CDR3 DNA sequence: TGCGCCAGCAGAAGGGGGCTAGAGACCCAGTACTTC. This encodes CASRRGLETQYF. This chain links TRBV5-1 with TRBJ2-5, with 7 bases matching TRBD1. V lost 5 bases to trimming and J lost 4 bases; unmatched junction nucleotides: 2. Germline V gives CDR1 SGHRS, CDR2 YFSETQ. The CDR3 is 12 amino acids.

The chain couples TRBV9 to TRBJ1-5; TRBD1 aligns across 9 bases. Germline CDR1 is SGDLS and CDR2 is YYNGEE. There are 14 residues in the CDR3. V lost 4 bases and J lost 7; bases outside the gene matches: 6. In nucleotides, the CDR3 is TGTGCCAGCAGCCCCCACAGGGGGCACCAGCCCCAGCATTTT. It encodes CASSPHRGHQPQHF.

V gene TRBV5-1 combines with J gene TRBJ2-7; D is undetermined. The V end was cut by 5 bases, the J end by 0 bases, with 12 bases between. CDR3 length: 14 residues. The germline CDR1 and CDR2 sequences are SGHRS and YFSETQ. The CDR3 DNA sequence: TGCGCCAGCAGGGCCCCTGACACCTCCTACGAGCAGTACTTC. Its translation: CASRAPDTSYEQYF.

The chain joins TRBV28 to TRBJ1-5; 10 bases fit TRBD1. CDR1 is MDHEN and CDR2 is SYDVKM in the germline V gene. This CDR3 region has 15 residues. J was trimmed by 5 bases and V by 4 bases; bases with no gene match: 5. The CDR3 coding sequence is TGTGCCAGCAGTTCCGGACAGGGGGTACATCAGCCCCAGCATTTT. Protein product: CASSSGQGVHQPQHF. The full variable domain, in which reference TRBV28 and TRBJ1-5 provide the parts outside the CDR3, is DVKVTQSSRYLVKRTGEKVFLECVQDMDHENMFWYRQDPGLGLRLIYFSYDVKMKEKGDIPEGYSVSREKKERFSLILESASTNQTSMYLCASSSGQGVHQPQHFGDGTRLSIL.

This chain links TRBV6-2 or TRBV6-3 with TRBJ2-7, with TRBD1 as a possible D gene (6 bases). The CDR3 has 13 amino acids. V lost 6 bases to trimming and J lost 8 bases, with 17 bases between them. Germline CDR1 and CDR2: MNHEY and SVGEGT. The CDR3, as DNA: TGTGCCAGCAGCTTCTCAGGGGCGTACAAGCAGTACTTC. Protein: CASSFSGAYKQYF.

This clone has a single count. The CDR3 spells CASSTTGTPGELFF. The CDR3 coding sequence is TGTGCCAGCAGCACGACAGGAACCCCCGGGGAGCTGTTTTTT. The chain combines TRBV7-9 with TRBJ2-2; D may be TRBD1 (6 bases). The CDR3 runs to 14 residues. V lost 5 bases to trimming and J lost 6 bases, with 13 bases between them. Germline V gives CDR1 SEHNR, CDR2 FQNEAQ (reference sequence). The full variable domain, rest sourced from reference TRBV7-9 and TRBJ2-2, is DTGVSQNPRHKITKRGQNVTFRCDPISEHNRLYWYRQTLGQGPEFLTYFQNEAQLEKSRLLSDRFSAERPKGSFSTLEIQRTEQGDSAMYLCASSTTGTPGELFFGEGSRLTVL.

CDR3 sequence (DNA): TGTGCCAGCAGTTACGGGGAGTTCACTGAAGCTTTCTTT. Amino acid sequence: CASSYGEFTEAFF. This chain links TRBV6-5 with TRBJ1-1; D is ambiguous. Germline V gives CDR1 MNHEY, CDR2 SVGAGI. The CDR3 length is 13 residues. The V end lost 2 bases, the J end lost 4 bases, and 8 bases lay between the germline ends.

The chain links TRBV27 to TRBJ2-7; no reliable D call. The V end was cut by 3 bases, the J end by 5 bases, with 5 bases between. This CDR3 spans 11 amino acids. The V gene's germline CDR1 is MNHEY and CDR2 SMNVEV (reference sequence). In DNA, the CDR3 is TGTGCCAGCAGTTTGAGAAACGAGCAGTACTTC. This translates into CASSLRNEQYF.

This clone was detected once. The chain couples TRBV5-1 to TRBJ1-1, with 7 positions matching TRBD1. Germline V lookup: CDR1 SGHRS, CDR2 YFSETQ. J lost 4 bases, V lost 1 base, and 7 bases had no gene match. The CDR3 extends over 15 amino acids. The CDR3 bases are TGCGCCAGCAGCTTGTCGGGACAGAGGGTCACTGAAGCTTTCTTT. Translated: CASSLSGQRVTEAFF.

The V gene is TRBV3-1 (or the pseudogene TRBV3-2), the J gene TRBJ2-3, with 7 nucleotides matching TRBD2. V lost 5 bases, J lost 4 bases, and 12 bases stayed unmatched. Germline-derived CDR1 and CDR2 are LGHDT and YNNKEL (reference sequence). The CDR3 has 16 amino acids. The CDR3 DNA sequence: TGTGCCAGCAGCGGGGATGTCGGGGGGTTCGCAGATACGCAGTATTTT. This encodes CASSGDVGGFADTQYF.

CDR3 in amino acids: CASSLGAGRSTDTQYF. In DNA, the CDR3 is TGCGCCAGCAGCTTGGGGGCAGGGAGGAGCACAGATACGCAGTATTTT. The chain combines TRBV5-1 with TRBJ2-3, with D possibly being TRBD2 (6 bases). V lost 0 bases, J lost 0 bases, and 11 bases lay in between. The CDR3 spans 16 residues. Germline V gene sequence: CDR1 SGHRS, CDR2 YFSETQ.

The CDR3 nucleotides read TGTGCCAGCAGCGCTAGCGGGGGGGGGACTGAAGCTTTCTTT. Protein sequence: CASSASGGGTEAFF. This chain connects TRBV9 to TRBJ1-1, with D possibly matching TRBD1 (5 bases). V was pared by 3 bases and J by 5 bases, with 14 bases between. The CDR3 has 14 amino acids. From germline, CDR1 is SGDLS and CDR2 YYNGEE.

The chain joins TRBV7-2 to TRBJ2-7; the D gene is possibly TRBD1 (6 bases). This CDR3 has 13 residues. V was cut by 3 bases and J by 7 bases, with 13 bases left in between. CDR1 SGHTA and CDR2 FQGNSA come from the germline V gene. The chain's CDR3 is CASSFSIDREQYF. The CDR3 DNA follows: TGTGCCAGCAGCTTCTCGATTGACAGGGAGCAGTACTTC.

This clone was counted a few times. CDR3 bases: TGCGCCAGCACAACGACCTGGACAACCGGGACAGATACGCAGTATTTT. Translation gives CASTTTWTTGTDTQYF. This chain links TRBV5-1 with TRBJ2-3; D might be TRBD1 (5 bases). The V gene lost 6 bases and the J gene lost 3 bases, with 20 bases spanning the gap. The CDR3 is 16 residues long. From germline, CDR1 is SGHRS and CDR2 YFSETQ.